This entry describes one TCR beta chain. This entry is derived from a study of blood T cells in healthy people across ages. Using a J-beta primer mix together with a sample-barcoded 5' primer, a second PCR was run for about 7 to 12 cycles. TCRdb independently ran MiXCR on the 5' RACE reads; one entry per CDR3 protein. Of 730,000 or so distinct CDR3 sequences listed, over 40% are singletons. Germline CDR1 and CDR2: MNHEY and SVGEGT. The CDR3 is made up of 14 amino acids. Between the trimmed V and J ends, which lost 6 bases and 3 bases, there was a span of 12 bases. This TCR was recovered from a man older than 75 in good health. Input material: blood. The V and J genes are TRBV6-2 or TRBV6-3 and TRBJ2-4, with D unclear. Here the CDR3 DNA reads TGTGCCAGCAGACAAGATTTAGGCAAAAACATTCAGTACTTC. It is translated as CASRQDLGKNIQYF.